The clone carrying this T cell receptor beta chain has just one count. The antigen is unknown. This entry comes from a study of T cell responses to AZD1222 COVID-19 vaccine. Analyses pooled second doses at about 4 or about 12 weeks. CDR1 and CDR2 from the germline V gene are SGHNT and YENEEA. This CDR3 has 13 residues. V dropped 4 bases and J dropped 7 bases, with 13 bases sitting between them. Data came from immunoSEQ multiplex PCR; TCRdb stores just in-frame clones and leaves some out. The table records around 200,000 clones, roughly 92% of them present only once. Study observations and caveats: After the peak T cell response, and only then, were repertoires sampled.

The sample consisted of peripheral blood, taken 28 days after the second AZD1222 dose. This receptor was obtained from an adult who received the AZD1222 COVID-19 vaccine. The rearrangement links TRBV11-3 to TRBJ1-1; maybe TRBD1 (5 bases). The CDR3 DNA reads as TGTGCCAGCAGCTCGGGGCGCGGCTTTGAAGCTTTCTTT. Its translation is CASSSGRGFEAFF.